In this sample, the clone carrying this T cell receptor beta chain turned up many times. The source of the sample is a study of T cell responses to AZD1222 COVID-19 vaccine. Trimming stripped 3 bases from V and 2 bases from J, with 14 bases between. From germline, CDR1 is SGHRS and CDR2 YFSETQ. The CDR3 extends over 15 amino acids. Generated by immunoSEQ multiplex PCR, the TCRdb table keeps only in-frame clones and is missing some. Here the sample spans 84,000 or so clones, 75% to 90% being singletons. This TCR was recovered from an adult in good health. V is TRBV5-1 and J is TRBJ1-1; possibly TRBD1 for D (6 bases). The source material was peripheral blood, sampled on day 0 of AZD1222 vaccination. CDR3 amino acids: CASSSEPDSNTEAFF. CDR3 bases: TGCGCCAGCAGCTCGGAACCGGACAGCAACACTGAAGCTTTCTTT.